Here is one TCR beta chain with its context. The sample comes from a study of blood T cell repertoires in COVID-19. TCRdb's copy holds only in-frame clones and misses some; the assay was immunoSEQ multiplex PCR. The sample yields around 190,000 clones, about four fifths seen once. This CDR3 is 16 amino acids long. Trimming took 3 bases from V and 0 from J; bases not matched to a gene: 3. Germline CDR1 is LGHDT and CDR2 is YNNKEL (reference sequence). The sequence was collected from a man aged 55 to 69 with acute or convalescent COVID-19. The chain employs TRBV3-1 (or the pseudogene TRBV3-2) and TRBJ2-3; 10 nucleotides match TRBD1. The specimen was peripheral blood. CDR3 region: CASSQTGGGSTDTQYF. The CDR3 DNA is TGTGCCAGCAGCCAGACAGGGGGCGGTAGCACAGATACGCAGTATTTT.